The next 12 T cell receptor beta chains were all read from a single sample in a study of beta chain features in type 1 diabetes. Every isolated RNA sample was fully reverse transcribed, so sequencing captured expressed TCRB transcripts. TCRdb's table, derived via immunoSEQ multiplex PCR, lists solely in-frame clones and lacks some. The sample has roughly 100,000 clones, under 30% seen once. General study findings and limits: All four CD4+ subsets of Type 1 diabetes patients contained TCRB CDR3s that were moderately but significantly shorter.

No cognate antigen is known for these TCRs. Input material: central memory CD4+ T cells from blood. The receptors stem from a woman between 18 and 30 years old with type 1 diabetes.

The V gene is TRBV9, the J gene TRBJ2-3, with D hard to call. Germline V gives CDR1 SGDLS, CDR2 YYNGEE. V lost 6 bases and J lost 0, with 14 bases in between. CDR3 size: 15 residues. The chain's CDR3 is CASTRGWQSTDTQYF. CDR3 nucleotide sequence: TGTGCCAGCACTCGCGGATGGCAGAGCACAGATACGCAGTATTTT.

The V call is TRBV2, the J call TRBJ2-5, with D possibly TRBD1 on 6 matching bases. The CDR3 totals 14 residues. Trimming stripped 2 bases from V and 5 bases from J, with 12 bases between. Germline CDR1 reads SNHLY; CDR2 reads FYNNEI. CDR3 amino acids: CASSERTVGETQYF. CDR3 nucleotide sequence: TGTGCCAGCAGTGAACGGACAGTTGGGGAGACCCAGTACTTC. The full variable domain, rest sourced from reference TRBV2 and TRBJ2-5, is EPEVTQTPSHQVTQMGQEVILRCVPISNHLYFYWYRQILGQKVEFLVSFYNNEISEKSEIFDDQFSVERPDGSNFTLKIRSTKLEDSAMYFCASSERTVGETQYFGPGTRLLVL.

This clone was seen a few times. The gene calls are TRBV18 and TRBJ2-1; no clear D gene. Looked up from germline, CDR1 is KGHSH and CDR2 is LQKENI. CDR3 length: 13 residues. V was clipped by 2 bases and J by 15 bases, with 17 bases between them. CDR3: CASSPKERSAPFF. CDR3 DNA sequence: TGTGCCAGCTCACCAAAAGAGCGCTCGGCCCCGTTCTTC.

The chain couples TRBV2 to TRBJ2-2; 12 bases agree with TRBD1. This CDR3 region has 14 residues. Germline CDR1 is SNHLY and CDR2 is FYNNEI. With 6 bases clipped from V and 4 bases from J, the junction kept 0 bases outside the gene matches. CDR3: CASRGQGATGELFF. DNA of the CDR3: TGTGCCAGCAGGGGACAGGGGGCCACCGGGGAGCTGTTTTTT.

The CDR3 DNA reads as TGCGCCAGTTCAAGCGGGGATACCTACAATGAGCAGTTCTTC. The encoded protein is CASSSGDTYNEQFF. The chain joins TRBV10-1 to TRBJ2-1, with 7 bases matching TRBD2. The J segment lost 2 bases and the V segment lost 9 bases, leaving 7 bases of the junction unmatched. The CDR3 has 14 residues. Germline CDR1 is WNHNN and CDR2 is SYGVQD (reference sequence).

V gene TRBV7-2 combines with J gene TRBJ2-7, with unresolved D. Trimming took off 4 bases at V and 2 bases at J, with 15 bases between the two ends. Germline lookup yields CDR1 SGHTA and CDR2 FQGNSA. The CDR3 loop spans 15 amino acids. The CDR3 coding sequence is TGTGCCAGCAGCTACCAAGTCTACGCGGCCTACGAGCAGTACTTC. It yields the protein CASSYQVYAAYEQYF.

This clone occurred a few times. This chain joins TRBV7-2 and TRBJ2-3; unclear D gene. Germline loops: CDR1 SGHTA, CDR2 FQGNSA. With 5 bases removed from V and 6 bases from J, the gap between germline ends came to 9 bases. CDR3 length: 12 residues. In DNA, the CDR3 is TGTGCCAGCAGCCCCTTGTCCGATACGCAGTATTTT. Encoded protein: CASSPLSDTQYF.

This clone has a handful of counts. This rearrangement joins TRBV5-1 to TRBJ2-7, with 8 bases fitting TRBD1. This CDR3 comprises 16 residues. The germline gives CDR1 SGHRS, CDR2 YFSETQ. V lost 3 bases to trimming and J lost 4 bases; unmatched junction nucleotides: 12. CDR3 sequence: CASSSQPQGAGYEQYF. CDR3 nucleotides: TGCGCCAGCAGCTCACAGCCTCAGGGGGCGGGATACGAGCAGTACTTC. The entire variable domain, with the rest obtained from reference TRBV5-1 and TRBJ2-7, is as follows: KAGVTQTPRYLIKTRGQQVTLSCSPISGHRSVSWYQQTPGQGLQFLFEYFSETQRNKGNFPGRFSGRQFSNSRSEMNVSTLELGDSALYLCASSSQPQGAGYEQYFGPGTRLTVT.

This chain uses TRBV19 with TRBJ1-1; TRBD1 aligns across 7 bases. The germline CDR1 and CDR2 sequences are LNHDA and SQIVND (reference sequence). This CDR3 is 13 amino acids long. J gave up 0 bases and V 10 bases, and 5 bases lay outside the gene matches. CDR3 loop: CATSGTVNTEAFF. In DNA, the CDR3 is TGTGCCACCTCCGGGACAGTGAACACTGAAGCTTTCTTT.

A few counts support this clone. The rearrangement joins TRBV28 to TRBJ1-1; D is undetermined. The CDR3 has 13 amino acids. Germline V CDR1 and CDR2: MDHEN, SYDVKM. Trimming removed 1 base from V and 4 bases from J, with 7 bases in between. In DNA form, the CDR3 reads TGTGCCAGCAGTTTATCTCTATCCACTGAAGCTTTCTTT. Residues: CASSLSLSTEAFF.

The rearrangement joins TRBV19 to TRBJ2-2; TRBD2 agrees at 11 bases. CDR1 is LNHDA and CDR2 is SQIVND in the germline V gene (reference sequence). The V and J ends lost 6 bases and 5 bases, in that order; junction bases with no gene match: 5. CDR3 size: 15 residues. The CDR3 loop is CASRVLAGGTGELFF. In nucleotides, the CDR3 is TGTGCCAGTAGGGTTCTAGCGGGAGGTACCGGGGAGCTGTTTTTT.

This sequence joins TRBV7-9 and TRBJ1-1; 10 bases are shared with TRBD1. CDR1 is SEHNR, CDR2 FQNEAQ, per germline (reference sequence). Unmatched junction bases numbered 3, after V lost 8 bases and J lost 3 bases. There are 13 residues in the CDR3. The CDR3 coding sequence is TGTGCCAGCCGAGGACAGGGGGACACTGAAGCTTTCTTT. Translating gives CASRGQGDTEAFF.